This section outlines one TCR beta chain sequence together with its context. The antigen is not known. Unique molecular identifiers were incorporated into the prepared TCRbeta library. A single record per CDR3 protein comes from TCRdb applying MiXCR to the PCR reads. Of 700,000 to 950,000 distinct CDR3 sequences in the sample, 16% are singletons; the top ten hold under 6%. V shed 4 bases, J shed 6 bases, and the junction held 5 bases outside the gene matches. CDR1 and CDR2 (germline): SGHDT, YYEEEE. CDR3 length equals 14 residues. The data derive from a study of T-cell reconstitution after alpha-beta-depleted transplantation in children. General study findings and limits: There were some patients whose high TCRbeta diversity at day 60 came from surviving recipient T cells and thymic progenitors.

The receptor comes from a male patient younger than 18 who had a stem cell transplant for acute lymphoblastic leukemia, so the T cells may come from the graft donor. V is TRBV5-6 and J is TRBJ2-7; 12 nucleotides agree with TRBD2. The sample here was PBMCs, mostly from graft donor cells, taken 360 days after TCRalphabeta/CD19-depleted stem cell transplant. CDR3 DNA: TGTGCCAGCAGCCGGACTAGCGGGATCTCCGAGCAGTACTTC. Protein sequence: CASSRTSGISEQYF.